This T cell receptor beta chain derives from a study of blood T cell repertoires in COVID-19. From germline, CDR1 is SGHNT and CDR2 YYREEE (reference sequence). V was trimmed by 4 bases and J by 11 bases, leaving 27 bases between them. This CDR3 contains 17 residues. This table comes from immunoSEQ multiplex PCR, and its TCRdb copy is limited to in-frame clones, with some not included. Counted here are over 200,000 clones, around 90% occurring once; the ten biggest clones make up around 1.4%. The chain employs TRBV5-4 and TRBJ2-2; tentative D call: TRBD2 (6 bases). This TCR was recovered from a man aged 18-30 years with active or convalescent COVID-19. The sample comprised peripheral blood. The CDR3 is CASSRILTANPGGELFF. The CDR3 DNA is TGTGCCAGCAGCCGGATTCTTACAGCGAACCCCGGGGGAGAGCTGTTTTTT.